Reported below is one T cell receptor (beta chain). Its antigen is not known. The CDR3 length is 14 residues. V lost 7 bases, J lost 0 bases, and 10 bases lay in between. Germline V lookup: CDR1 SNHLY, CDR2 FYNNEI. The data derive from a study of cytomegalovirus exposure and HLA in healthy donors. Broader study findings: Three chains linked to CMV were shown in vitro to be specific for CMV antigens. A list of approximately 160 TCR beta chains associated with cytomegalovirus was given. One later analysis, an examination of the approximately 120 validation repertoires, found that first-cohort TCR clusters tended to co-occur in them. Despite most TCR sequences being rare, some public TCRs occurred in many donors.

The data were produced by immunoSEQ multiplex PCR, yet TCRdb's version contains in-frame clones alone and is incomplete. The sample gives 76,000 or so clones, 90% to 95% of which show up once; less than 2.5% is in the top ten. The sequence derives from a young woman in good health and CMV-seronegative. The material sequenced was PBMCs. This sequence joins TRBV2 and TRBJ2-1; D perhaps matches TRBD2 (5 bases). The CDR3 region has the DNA TGTGCCAGCAAGGCCCGGGACTCCTACAATGAGCAGTTCTTC. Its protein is CASKARDSYNEQFF.